This T cell receptor beta chain was identified in a study of T cells after yellow fever vaccination. Study outcomes and limitations: One caveat is that FACS-sorted repertoires could contain abundant clonotypes contaminating from the bulk population.

5'RACE template switching produced TCR cDNA carrying a universal primer site and UMIs. A single record per CDR3 protein comes from TCRdb applying MiXCR to the 5' RACE reads. Of roughly 400,000 distinct CDR3 sequences listed, 18% are singletons. Turning to this clonotype: Its antigen is as yet unknown.

Trimming cost V 5 bases and J 2 bases; bases outside gene matches: 7. From germline, CDR1 is SGHTA and CDR2 FQGTGA. This CDR3 region has 15 residues. This TCR derives from a man younger than 30 who received the YFV17D yellow fever vaccine. The V call is TRBV7-3, the J call TRBJ2-3; 7 bases match TRBD2. The sequencing used PBMCs, collected before the yellow fever booster vaccination. For the CDR3, the DNA is TGTGCCAGCAGCGATACGGGGGGAACCACAGATACGCAGTATTTT. Translation: CASSDTGGTTDTQYF.